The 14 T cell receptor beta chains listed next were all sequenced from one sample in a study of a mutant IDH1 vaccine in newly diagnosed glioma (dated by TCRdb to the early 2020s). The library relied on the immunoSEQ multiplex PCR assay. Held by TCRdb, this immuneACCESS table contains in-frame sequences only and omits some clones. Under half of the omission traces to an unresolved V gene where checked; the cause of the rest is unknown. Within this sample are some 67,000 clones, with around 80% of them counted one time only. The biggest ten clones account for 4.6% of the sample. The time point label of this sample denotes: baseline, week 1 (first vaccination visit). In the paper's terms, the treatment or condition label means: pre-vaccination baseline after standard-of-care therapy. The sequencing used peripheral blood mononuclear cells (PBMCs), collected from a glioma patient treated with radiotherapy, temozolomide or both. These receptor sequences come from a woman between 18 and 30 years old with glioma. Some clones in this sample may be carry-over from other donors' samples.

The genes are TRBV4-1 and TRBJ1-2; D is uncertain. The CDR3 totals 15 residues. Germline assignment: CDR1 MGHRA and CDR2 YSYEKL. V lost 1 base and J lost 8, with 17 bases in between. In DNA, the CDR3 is TGCGCCAGCAGCCAAGGCCCTAGCCACCCGAGCGGCTACACCTTC. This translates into CASSQGPSHPSGYTF.

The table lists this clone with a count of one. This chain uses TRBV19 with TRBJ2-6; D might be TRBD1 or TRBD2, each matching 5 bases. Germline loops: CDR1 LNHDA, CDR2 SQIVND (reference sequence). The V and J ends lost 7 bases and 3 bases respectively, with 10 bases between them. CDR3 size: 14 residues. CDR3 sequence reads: CASTPGHGANVLTF. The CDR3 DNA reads TGTGCCAGTACCCCGGGGCATGGGGCCAACGTCCTGACTTTC. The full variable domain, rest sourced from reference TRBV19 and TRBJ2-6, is DGGITQSPKYLFRKEGQNVTLSCEQNLNHDAMYWYRQDPGQGLRLIYYSQIVNDFQKGDIAEGYSVSREKKESFPLTVTSAQKNPTAFYLCASTPGHGANVLTFGAGSRLTVL.

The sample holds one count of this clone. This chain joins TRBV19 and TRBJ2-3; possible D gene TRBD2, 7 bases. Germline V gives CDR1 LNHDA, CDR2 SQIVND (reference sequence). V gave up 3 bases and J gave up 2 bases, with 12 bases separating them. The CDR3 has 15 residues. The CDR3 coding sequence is TGTGCCAGTAGTATGGAGGGGGGGCCCACAGATACGCAGTATTTT. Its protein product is CASSMEGGPTDTQYF.

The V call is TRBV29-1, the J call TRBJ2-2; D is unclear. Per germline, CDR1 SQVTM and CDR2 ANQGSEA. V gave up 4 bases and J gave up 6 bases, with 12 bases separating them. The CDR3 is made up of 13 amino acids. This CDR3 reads CSVGRADPGELFF. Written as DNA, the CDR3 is TGCAGCGTTGGACGGGCGGATCCCGGGGAGCTGTTTTTT.

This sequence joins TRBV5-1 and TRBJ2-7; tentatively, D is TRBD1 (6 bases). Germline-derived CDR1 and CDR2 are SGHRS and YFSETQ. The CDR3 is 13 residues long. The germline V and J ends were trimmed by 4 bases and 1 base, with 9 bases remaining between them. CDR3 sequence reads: CASSRGQSYEQYF. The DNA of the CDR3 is TGCGCCAGCAGCAGAGGACAGTCCTACGAGCAGTACTTC.

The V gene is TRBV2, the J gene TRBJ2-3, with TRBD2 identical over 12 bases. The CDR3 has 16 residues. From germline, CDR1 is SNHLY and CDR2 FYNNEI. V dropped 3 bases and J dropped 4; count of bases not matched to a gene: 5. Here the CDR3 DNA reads TGTGCCAGCAGTGACTCTAGCGGGAGGGCCGCAGATACGCAGTATTTT. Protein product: CASSDSSGRAADTQYF.

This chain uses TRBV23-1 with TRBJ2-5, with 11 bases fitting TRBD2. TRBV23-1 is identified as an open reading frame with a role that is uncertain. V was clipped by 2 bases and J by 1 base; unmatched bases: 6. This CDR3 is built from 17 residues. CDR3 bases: TGCGCCAGCAGTCAACTTACTAGCGGGGGACTCCAAGAGACCCAGTACTTC. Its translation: CASSQLTSGGLQETQYF.

CDR3: CASSLVSSQGYEQYF. For the CDR3, the DNA is TGCGCCAGCAGCTTGGTTTCTAGTCAGGGCTACGAGCAGTACTTC. The chain employs TRBV5-1 and TRBJ2-7, with D tentatively TRBD1 (5 bases). This CDR3 has 15 amino acids. Germline CDR1 is SGHRS and CDR2 is YFSETQ. V lost 0 bases and J 3 bases, leaving 13 bases between the germline ends.

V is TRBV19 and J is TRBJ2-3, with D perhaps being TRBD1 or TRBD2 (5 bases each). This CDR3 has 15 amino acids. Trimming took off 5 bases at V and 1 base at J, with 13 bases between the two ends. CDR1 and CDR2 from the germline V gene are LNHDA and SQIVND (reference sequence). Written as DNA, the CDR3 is TGTGCCAGTAGTCCTCCGGGGCTAGGCACAGATACGCAGTATTTT. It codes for CASSPPGLGTDTQYF.

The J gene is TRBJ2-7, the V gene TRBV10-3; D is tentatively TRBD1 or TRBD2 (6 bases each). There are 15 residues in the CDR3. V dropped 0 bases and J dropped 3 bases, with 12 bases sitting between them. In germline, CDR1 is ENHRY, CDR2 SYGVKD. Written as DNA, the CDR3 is TGTGCCATCAGTGAGTCGGGGGGCAGGGACTACGAGCAGTACTTC. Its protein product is CAISESGGRDYEQYF.

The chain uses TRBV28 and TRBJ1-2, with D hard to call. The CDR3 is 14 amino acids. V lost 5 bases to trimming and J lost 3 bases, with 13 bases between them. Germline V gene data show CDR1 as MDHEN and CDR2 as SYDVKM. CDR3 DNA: TGTGCCAGCAGTCCGCCGGCGGCATACTATGGCTACACCTTC. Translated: CASSPPAAYYGYTF.

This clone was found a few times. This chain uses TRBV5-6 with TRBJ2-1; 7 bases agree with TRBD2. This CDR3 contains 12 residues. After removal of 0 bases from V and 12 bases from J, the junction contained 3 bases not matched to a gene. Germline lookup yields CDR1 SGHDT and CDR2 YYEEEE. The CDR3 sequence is CASSLGEGRQFF. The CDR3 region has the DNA TGTGCCAGCAGCTTGGGGGAGGGAAGGCAGTTCTTC. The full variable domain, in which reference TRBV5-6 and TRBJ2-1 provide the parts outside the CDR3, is DAGVTQSPTHLIKTRGQQVTLRCSPKSGHDTVSWYQQALGQGPQFIFQYYEEEERQRGNFPDRFSGHQFPNYSSELNVNALLLGDSALYLCASSLGEGRQFFGPGTRLTVL.

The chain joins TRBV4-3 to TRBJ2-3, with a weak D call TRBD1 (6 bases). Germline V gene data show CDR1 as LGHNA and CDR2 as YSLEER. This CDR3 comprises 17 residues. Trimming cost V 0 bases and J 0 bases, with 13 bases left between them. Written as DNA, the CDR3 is TGCGCCAGCAGCCAAGAGCCGCAGGGGTCTAGCACAGATACGCAGTATTTT. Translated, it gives CASSQEPQGSSTDTQYF.

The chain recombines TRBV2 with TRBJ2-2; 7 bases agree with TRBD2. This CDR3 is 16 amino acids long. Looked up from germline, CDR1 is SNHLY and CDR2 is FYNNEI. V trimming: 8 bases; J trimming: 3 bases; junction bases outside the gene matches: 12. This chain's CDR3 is CASWIPAGVYTGELFF. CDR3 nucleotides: TGTGCCAGCTGGATCCCTGCGGGGGTGTACACCGGGGAGCTGTTTTTT.